This note documents a single TCR beta chain sequence. The antigen is unknown. This sample is part of a study of T cells in Graves' hyperthyroidism and ophthalmopathy. Notes on the study in general: Model-based prediction identified ophthalmopathy a median about 7 months prior to its onset.

No ophthalmopathy progression within 18 months constituted stable Graves' hyperthyroidism. TCR beta CDR3 regions were amplified from RNA transcripts. First-round RT-PCR targeting the TCR CDR3 was performed with the HTBI primer set. Each CDR3 protein gets one entry after TCRdb re-called the multiplex PCR reads with MiXCR. The sample has about 380,000 distinct CDR3 sequences; 14% are singletons. The CDR3 contains 16 residues. Per the germline V gene, CDR1 is SGHRS and CDR2 is YFSETQ. V dropped 4 bases and J dropped 2; count of bases not matched to a gene: 10. The receptor was isolated from a woman aged 60-70 years with Graves' hyperthyroidism. What was sequenced was blood. The J gene is TRBJ2-3, the V gene TRBV5-1; 7 bases line up with TRBD1. The CDR3 bases are TGCGCCAGCAGCCTTGGACAGGCCCTGCTCACAGATACGCAGTATTTT. This gives the protein CASSLGQALLTDTQYF.